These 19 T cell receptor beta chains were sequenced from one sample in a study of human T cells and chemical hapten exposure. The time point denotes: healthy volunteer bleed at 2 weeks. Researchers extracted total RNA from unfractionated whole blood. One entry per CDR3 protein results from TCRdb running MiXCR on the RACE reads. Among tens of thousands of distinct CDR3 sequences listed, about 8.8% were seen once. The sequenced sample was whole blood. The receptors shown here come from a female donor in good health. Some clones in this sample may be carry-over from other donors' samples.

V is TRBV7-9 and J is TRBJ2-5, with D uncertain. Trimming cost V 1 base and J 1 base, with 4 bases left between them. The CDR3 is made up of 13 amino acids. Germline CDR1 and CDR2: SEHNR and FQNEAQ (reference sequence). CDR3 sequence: CASSLVPQETQYF. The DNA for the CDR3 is TGTGCCAGCAGCTTAGTACCCCAAGAGACCCAGTACTTC.

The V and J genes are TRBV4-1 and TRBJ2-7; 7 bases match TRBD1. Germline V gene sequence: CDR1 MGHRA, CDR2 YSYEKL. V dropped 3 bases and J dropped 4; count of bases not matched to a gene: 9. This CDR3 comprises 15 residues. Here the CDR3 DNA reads TGCGCCAGCAGCCAGGAACAGGGGCCCCTTTACGAGCAGTACTTC. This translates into CASSQEQGPLYEQYF.

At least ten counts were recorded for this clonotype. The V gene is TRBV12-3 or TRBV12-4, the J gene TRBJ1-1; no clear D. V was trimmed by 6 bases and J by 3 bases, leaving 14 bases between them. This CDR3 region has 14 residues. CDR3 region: CASSYRREYTEAFF. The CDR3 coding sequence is TGTGCCAGCAGCTACAGACGGGAGTACACTGAAGCTTTCTTT.

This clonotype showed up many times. The CDR3 DNA is TGTGCCACCTCCGGACAGAGCAATCAGCCCCAGCATTTT. Protein sequence: CATSGQSNQPQHF. This chain links TRBV24-1 with TRBJ1-5; D might be TRBD1 (6 bases). CDR3 length: 13 amino acids. V shed 9 bases and J shed 1 base, with 9 bases lying between them. Germline V gene data show CDR1 as KGHDR and CDR2 as SFDVKD.

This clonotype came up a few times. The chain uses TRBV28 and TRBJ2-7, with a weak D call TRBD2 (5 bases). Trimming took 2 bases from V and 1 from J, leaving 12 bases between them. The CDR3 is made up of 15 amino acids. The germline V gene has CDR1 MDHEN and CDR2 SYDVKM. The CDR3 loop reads CASSLTSGASYEQYF. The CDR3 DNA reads TGTGCCAGCAGTTTAACGAGCGGAGCTTCCTACGAGCAGTACTTC. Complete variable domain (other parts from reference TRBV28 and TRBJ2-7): DVKVTQSSRYLVKRTGEKVFLECVQDMDHENMFWYRQDPGLGLRLIYFSYDVKMKEKGDIPEGYSVSREKKERFSLILESASTNQTSMYLCASSLTSGASYEQYFGPGTRLTVT.

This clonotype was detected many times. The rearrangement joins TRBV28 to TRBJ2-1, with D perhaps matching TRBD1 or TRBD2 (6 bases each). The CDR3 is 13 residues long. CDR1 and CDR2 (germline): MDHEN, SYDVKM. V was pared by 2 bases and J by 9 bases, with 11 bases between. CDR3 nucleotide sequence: TGTGCCAGCAGTTTAGCCAAGGGGGGTGAGCAGTTCTTC. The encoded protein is CASSLAKGGEQFF.

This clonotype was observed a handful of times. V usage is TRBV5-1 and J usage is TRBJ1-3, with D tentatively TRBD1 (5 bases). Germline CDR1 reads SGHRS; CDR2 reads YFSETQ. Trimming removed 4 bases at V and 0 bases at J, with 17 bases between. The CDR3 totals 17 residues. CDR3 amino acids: CASSPGWDRRSGNTIYF. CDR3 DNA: TGCGCCAGCAGCCCAGGTTGGGACCGACGCTCTGGAAACACCATATATTTT.

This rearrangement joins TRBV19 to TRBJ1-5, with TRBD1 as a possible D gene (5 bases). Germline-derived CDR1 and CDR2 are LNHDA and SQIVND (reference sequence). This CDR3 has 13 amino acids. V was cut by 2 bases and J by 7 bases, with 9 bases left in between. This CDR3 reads CASSIRGGQPQHF. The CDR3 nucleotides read TGTGCCAGTAGTATAAGGGGTGGACAGCCCCAGCATTTT.

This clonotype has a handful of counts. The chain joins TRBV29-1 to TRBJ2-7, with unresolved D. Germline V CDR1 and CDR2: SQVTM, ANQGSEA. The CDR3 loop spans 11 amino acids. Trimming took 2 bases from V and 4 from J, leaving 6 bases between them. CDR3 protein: CSVENKYEQYF. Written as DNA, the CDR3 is TGCAGCGTTGAAAACAAATACGAGCAGTACTTC.

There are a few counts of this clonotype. CDR3 sequence reads: CASSAGLNEKLFF. Here the CDR3 DNA reads TGTGCCAGCAGCGCTGGACTGAATGAAAAACTGTTTTTT. The rearrangement joins TRBV12-3 or TRBV12-4 to TRBJ1-4; D not resolved. The CDR3 spans 13 residues. V gave up 6 bases and J gave up 5 bases, with 10 bases separating them.

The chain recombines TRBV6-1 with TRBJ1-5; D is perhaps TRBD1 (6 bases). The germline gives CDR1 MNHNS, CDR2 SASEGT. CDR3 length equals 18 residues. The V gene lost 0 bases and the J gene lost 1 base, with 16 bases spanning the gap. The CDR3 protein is CASSEAPPGGGSNQPQHF. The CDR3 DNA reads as TGTGCCAGCAGTGAAGCCCCGCCTGGAGGGGGAAGCAATCAGCCCCAGCATTTT.

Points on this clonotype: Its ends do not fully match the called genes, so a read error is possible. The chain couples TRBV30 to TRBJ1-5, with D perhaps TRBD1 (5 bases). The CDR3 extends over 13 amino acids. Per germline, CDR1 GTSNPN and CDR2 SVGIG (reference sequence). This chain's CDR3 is CARSWGQGQPQHF. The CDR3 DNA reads TGTGCCCGGAGTTGGGGCCAGGGCCAGCCCCAGCATTTT.

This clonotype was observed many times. CDR3 nucleotide sequence: TGTGCCAGCAGGTACCGACAGCTCCACTCCTACGAGCAGTACTTC. Its protein is CASRYRQLHSYEQYF. J is TRBJ2-7 and V is TRBV2; D perhaps matches TRBD1 (5 bases). CDR1 SNHLY and CDR2 FYNNEI come from the germline V gene. The CDR3 contains 15 residues. The V and J ends lost 6 bases and 0 bases respectively, with 15 bases between them.

The CDR3 nucleotides are TGCGCCAGCAGTGAGTCCGGACAGGTCTATGGCTACACCTTC. Translated, it gives CASSESGQVYGYTF. V is TRBV10-2 and J is TRBJ1-2, with 7 nucleotides matching TRBD1. CDR3 length equals 14 residues. V lost 0 bases and J lost 4; bases outside the gene matches: 2. Germline-derived CDR1 and CDR2 are WSHSY and SAAADI.

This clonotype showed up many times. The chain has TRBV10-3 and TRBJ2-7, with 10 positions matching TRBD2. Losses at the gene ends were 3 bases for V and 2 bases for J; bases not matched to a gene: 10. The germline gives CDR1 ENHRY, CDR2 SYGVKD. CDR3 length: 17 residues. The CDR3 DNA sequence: TGTGCCATCAGTGATGTAGCGGCTAGCGGGGGCACCTACGAGCAGTACTTC. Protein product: CAISDVAASGGTYEQYF.

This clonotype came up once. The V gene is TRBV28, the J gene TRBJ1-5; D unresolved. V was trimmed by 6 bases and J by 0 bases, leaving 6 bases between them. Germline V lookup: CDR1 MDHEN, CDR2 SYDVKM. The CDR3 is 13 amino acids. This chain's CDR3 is CASRRNSNQPQHF. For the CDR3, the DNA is TGTGCCAGCAGACGAAATAGCAATCAGCCCCAGCATTTT.

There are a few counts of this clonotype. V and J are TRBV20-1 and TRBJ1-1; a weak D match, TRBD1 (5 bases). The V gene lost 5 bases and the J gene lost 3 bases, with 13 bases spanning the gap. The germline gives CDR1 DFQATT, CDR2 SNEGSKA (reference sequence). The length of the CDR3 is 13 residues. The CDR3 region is CSASADRYTEAFF. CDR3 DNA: TGCAGTGCTTCCGCAGACAGATACACTGAAGCTTTCTTT.

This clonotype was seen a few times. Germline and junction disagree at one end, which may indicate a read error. The CDR3 here is CSASRLAGGPWVF. Here the CDR3 DNA reads TGCAGTGCTAGTCGGCTAGCGGGAGGGCCGTGGGTCTTC. V gene TRBV20-1 combines with J gene TRBJ2-1, with 12 bases fitting TRBD2. CDR3 length: 13 amino acids. Per the germline V gene, CDR1 is DFQATT and CDR2 is SNEGSKA (reference sequence).

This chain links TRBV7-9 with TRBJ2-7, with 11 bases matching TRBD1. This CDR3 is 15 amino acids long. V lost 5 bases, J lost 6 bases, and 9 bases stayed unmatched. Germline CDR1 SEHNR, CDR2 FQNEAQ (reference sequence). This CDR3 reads CASSLGTGGGGEQYF. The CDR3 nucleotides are TGTGCCAGCAGCCTGGGGACAGGGGGGGGAGGCGAGCAGTACTTC.